The 21 T cell receptor beta chains below come from one sample, sequenced in a study of T cells in tuberculosis. The data were produced by immunoSEQ multiplex PCR, yet TCRdb's version contains in-frame clones alone and is incomplete. The repertoire holds around 45,000 clones, with around 94% as singletons. What was sequenced was PBMCs. The receptors derive from a donor between 10 and 35 years old with latent tuberculosis or without tuberculosis infection. Some clones in this sample may be carry-over from other donors' samples.

The chain is built from TRBV9 and TRBJ1-2; unclear D gene. V was cut by 4 bases and J by 8 bases, with 18 bases left in between. The germline V gene has CDR1 SGDLS and CDR2 YYNGEE. CDR3 size: 14 residues. This CDR3 reads CASSQRSASSGYTF. The CDR3 coding sequence is TGTGCCAGCAGCCAAAGGTCGGCCTCTAGCGGCTACACCTTC.

V gene TRBV29-1 combines with J gene TRBJ1-1, with D unresolved. The germline V gene encodes CDR1 SQVTM and CDR2 ANQGSEA. This CDR3 is built from 15 residues. Trimming took off 5 bases at V and 4 bases at J, with 20 bases between the two ends. The DNA for the CDR3 is TGCAGCGTTCCTTCCCTAGGGAGGATAGGCACTGAAGCTTTCTTT. It yields the protein CSVPSLGRIGTEAFF. The whole variable domain, remainder taken from reference TRBV29-1 and TRBJ1-1, is SAVISQKPSRDICQRGTSLTIQCQVDSQVTMMFWYRQQPGQSLTLIATANQGSEATYESGFVIDKFPISRPNLTFSTLTVSNMSPEDSSIYLCSVPSLGRIGTEAFFGQGTRLTVV.

This clone came up once. CDR3 bases: TGCGCCAGCAGCCCGGACAGGGGGCTGGAAACAGATACGCAGTATTTT. Translated: CASSPDRGLETDTQYF. The chain recombines TRBV5-1 with TRBJ2-3, with 11 bases lining up with TRBD1. From germline, CDR1 is SGHRS and CDR2 YFSETQ. The V segment lost 4 bases and the J segment 3 bases; nucleotides outside the gene matches: 7. The CDR3 has 16 amino acids.

This clone was seen just once. The V call is TRBV6-5, the J call TRBJ1-5; D is unresolved. This CDR3 is built from 13 residues. V was trimmed by 8 bases and J by 7 bases, leaving 15 bases between them. The V gene's germline CDR1 is MNHEY and CDR2 SVGAGI. The CDR3 spells CASGSGLRQPQHF. The CDR3 nucleotides read TGTGCCAGCGGGTCAGGACTAAGGCAGCCCCAGCATTTT.

The CDR3 DNA is TGTGCCAGCAGCTTTTTCGGGTTCTCCTACGAGCAGTACTTC. Amino acids: CASSFFGFSYEQYF. This chain links TRBV7-9 with TRBJ2-7, with unresolved D. V lost 3 bases and J lost 0, with 9 bases in between. The germline V gene encodes CDR1 SEHNR and CDR2 FQNEAQ (reference sequence). CDR3 length equals 14 residues.

The V gene is TRBV6-5, the J gene TRBJ1-1; maybe TRBD1 (5 bases). The CDR3 loop spans 13 amino acids. Germline-derived CDR1 and CDR2 are MNHEY and SVGAGI. The V end was cut by 11 bases, the J end by 0 bases, with 13 bases between. This CDR3 reads CAAQGDLNTEAFF. CDR3 nucleotides: TGTGCCGCCCAAGGGGATCTGAACACTGAAGCTTTCTTT.

The V call is TRBV5-4, the J call TRBJ2-3; the match to TRBD2 covers 10 bases. V trimming: 2 bases; J trimming: 5 bases; junction bases outside the gene matches: 5. Germline CDR1 is SGHNT and CDR2 is YYREEE (reference sequence). CDR3 length: 15 amino acids. The CDR3 reads CASSFTSGMRDTQYF. CDR3 coding DNA: TGTGCCAGCAGCTTCACTAGCGGGATGAGAGATACGCAGTATTTT. Variable domain in full (rest from reference TRBV5-4 and TRBJ2-3): ETGVTQSPTHLIKTRGQQVTLRCSSQSGHNTVSWYQQALGQGPQFIFQYYREEENGRGNFPPRFSGLQFPNYSSELNVNALELDDSALYLCASSFTSGMRDTQYFGPGTRLTVL.

For the CDR3, the DNA is TGTGCCAGCAGCTTTTTCGGGACAGGGGGTTTTTCTGGAAACACCATATATTTT. Translating gives CASSFFGTGGFSGNTIYF. The V and J genes are TRBV27 and TRBJ1-3, with TRBD1 matching 11 bases. The CDR3 covers 18 residues. Germline values: CDR1 MNHEY, CDR2 SMNVEV (reference sequence). The V and J ends lost 6 bases and 1 base, in that order; junction bases with no gene match: 11.

V is TRBV10-1 and J is TRBJ2-7, with D possibly matching TRBD2 (6 bases). The germline V gene has CDR1 WNHNN and CDR2 SYGVQD (reference sequence). CDR3 length equals 14 residues. V shed 4 bases and J shed 5 bases, with 15 bases lying between them. The CDR3 DNA follows: TGCGCCAGCAGTGCGGGAGAACTAAGAGACGAGCAGTACTTC. This sequence encodes CASSAGELRDEQYF.

The chain uses TRBV25-1 and TRBJ2-1; 7 bases are a match to TRBD1. Trimming at V came to 6 bases and at J to 1 base, leaving 6 bases not matched to a gene. This CDR3 contains 15 residues. Germline CDR1 and CDR2: MGHDK and SYGVNS. The DNA of the CDR3 is TGTGCCAGCAGCGAAACAGGGGTGTCCTACAATGAGCAGTTCTTC. Translation: CASSETGVSYNEQFF. Filled out from reference TRBV25-1 and TRBJ2-1, the complete variable domain reads EADIYQTPRYLVIGTGKKITLECSQTMGHDKMYWYQQDPGMELHLIHYSYGVNSTEKGDLSSESTVSRIRTEHFPLTLESARPSHTSQYLCASSETGVSYNEQFFGPGTRLTVL.

The rearrangement uses TRBV7-8 and TRBJ1-1; TRBD1 is a possible D gene (6 bases). The germline V gene has CDR1 SGHVS and CDR2 FQNEAQ. V lost 2 bases and J lost 8, with 12 bases in between. The CDR3 length is 13 residues. As DNA, the CDR3 is TGTGCCAGCAGCTTATCGGGAGGGGGGGAAGCTTTCTTT. Translation gives CASSLSGGGEAFF.

The chain employs TRBV19 and TRBJ1-4; possibly TRBD1 for D (5 bases). Trimming shortened V by 4 bases and J by 2 bases, and 8 bases separated the two germline ends. The CDR3 totals 14 residues. CDR1 and CDR2 (germline): LNHDA, SQIVND (reference sequence). CDR3 in amino acids: CASSRGDTNEKLFF. The CDR3 region has the DNA TGTGCCAGTAGTAGGGGGGACACTAATGAAAAACTGTTTTTT.

CDR3 coding DNA: TGTGCCAGCTCTCAAACAGCGGTTAAAAGCTCCTACGAGCAGTACTTC. Translating it yields CASSQTAVKSSYEQYF. The V and J genes are TRBV18 and TRBJ2-7, with D possibly being TRBD2 (5 bases). Germline-derived CDR1 and CDR2 are KGHSH and LQKENI. Trimming left V 6 bases short and J 0 bases short, with 18 bases between. This CDR3 region has 16 residues.

Only one count was recorded for this clone. This chain joins TRBV18 and TRBJ2-3; D gene uncertain. The germline CDR1 and CDR2 sequences are KGHSH and LQKENI. The V gene lost 5 bases and the J gene lost 2 bases, with 5 bases spanning the gap. The CDR3 contains 12 residues. CDR3 sequence (DNA): TGTGCCAGCTCAGCGATCACAGATACGCAGTATTTT. It translates to CASSAITDTQYF.

The chain joins TRBV14 to TRBJ1-4; 9 positions agree with TRBD1. The V gene end was trimmed by 1 base and the J gene end by 5 bases; junction bases not matched to a gene: 2. Germline values: CDR1 SGHDN, CDR2 FVKESK. The CDR3 is made up of 15 amino acids. CDR3 coding DNA: TGTGCCAGCAGCCAAGCGACAGGGGGAAATGAAAAACTGTTTTTT. Residues: CASSQATGGNEKLFF.

The rearrangement links TRBV14 to TRBJ2-1; D is unresolved. V lost 6 bases and J 9 bases, leaving 12 bases between the germline ends. The CDR3 consists of 12 residues. Germline V lookup: CDR1 SGHDN, CDR2 FVKESK. The CDR3 here is CASRHAGPEQFF. CDR3 DNA sequence: TGTGCCAGCAGGCACGCTGGGCCTGAGCAGTTCTTC.

V usage is TRBV7-2 and J usage is TRBJ2-7; 8 positions agree with TRBD2. This CDR3 comprises 14 residues. The germline V gene encodes CDR1 SGHTA and CDR2 FQGNSA. Germline trimming cut 8 bases from V and 5 bases from J; bases unmatched to any gene: 11. The CDR3 loop is CASLNLGLVDEQYF. CDR3 sequence (DNA): TGTGCCAGCCTCAACCTGGGACTAGTTGACGAGCAGTACTTC.

This chain links TRBV5-4 with TRBJ2-5, with D possibly TRBD2 on 6 matching bases. The CDR3 totals 14 residues. Germline V gives CDR1 SGHNT, CDR2 YYREEE (reference sequence). V lost 4 bases, J lost 2 bases, and 12 bases lay in between. The CDR3 reads CASSVRLGQETQYF. CDR3 DNA sequence: TGTGCCAGCAGCGTAAGACTAGGTCAAGAGACCCAGTACTTC.

V is TRBV27 and J is TRBJ2-7; 10 bases match TRBD1. The trim removed 8 bases at V and 6 bases at J, leaving 10 bases unmatched. CDR1 MNHEY and CDR2 SMNVEV come from the germline V gene (reference sequence). This CDR3 is built from 14 residues. CDR3 DNA: TGTGCCAGCGCCGTGACAGGGGGCTCTGGCGAGCAGTACTTC. This codes for CASAVTGGSGEQYF.

V usage is TRBV28 and J usage is TRBJ2-4; D unclear. V was clipped by 2 bases and J by 1 base, with 9 bases between them. In germline, CDR1 is MDHEN, CDR2 SYDVKM. There are 15 residues in the CDR3. The CDR3 DNA sequence: TGTGCCAGCAGTTTAGGGCTTTTCGCCAAAAACATTCAGTACTTC. Its protein is CASSLGLFAKNIQYF.

The V and J genes are TRBV18 and TRBJ2-5; the match to TRBD2 covers 8 bases. This CDR3 has 15 residues. V shed 3 bases and J 5 bases; nucleotides not matched to a gene: 8. CDR1 and CDR2 from the germline V gene are KGHSH and LQKENI. The CDR3 region is CASSPPGRVGETQYF. DNA of the CDR3: TGTGCCAGCTCACCGCCCGGGAGGGTAGGGGAGACCCAGTACTTC.